These T cell receptor beta chains were read from a single sample in a study of OX40 agonist ivuxolimab in advanced cancers. TCRdb's copy holds only in-frame clones and misses some; the assay was immunoSEQ multiplex PCR. Here the sample spans 55,000 to 65,000 clones, nearly 90% being singletons. The starting material was CD4+ or CD8+ T cells sorted from blood, obtained in a trial of the OX40 agonist ivuxolimab. These receptors were collected from an adult with an advanced solid tumor such as melanoma, head and neck, liver or kidney cancer. CDR3s include the opening cysteine and the closing phenylalanine or tryptophan. The order of the fields is J gene, V gene, CDR3 protein.

J: TRBJ2-3
V: TRBV5-1
CDR3: CASSPLAGVTDTQYF

J: TRBJ1-6
V: TRBV7-6
CDR3: CASSYGTGLNSPLHF

J: TRBJ1-3
V: TRBV6-1
CDR3: CASSDRGKGNTIYF

J: TRBJ1-2
V: TRBV25-1
CDR3: CASSEWVDGYGYTF

J: TRBJ1-4
V: TRBV27
CDR3: CASSYGGTGNLGKLFF

J: TRBJ1-2
V: TRBV6-1
CDR3: CASRGQGAYYGYTF

J: TRBJ1-3
V: TRBV27
CDR3: CASRSDRGTSGNTIYF

J: TRBJ2-5
V: TRBV5-1
CDR3: CASSLAGRGGSTQYF

J: TRBJ2-6
V: TRBV7-2
CDR3: CASSSGHSGANVLTF

J: TRBJ1-6
V: TRBV7-6
CDR3: CASSLVGGGQGNSPLHF

J: TRBJ2-1
V: TRBV7-8
CDR3: CASSSGAFNEQFF

J: TRBJ1-3
V: TRBV5-8
CDR3: CASSLSARHSGNTIYF

J: TRBJ1-2
V: TRBV5-3
CDR3: CARRETYGYTF